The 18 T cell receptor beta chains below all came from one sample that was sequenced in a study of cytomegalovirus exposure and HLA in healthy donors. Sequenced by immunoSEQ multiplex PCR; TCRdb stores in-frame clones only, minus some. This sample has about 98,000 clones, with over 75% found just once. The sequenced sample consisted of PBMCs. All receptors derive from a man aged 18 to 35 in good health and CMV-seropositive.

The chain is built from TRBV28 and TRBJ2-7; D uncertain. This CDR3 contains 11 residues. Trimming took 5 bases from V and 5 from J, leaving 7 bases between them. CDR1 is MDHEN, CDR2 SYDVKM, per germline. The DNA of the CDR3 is TGTGCCAGCAGTCGCTATAACGAGCAGTACTTC. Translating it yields CASSRYNEQYF.

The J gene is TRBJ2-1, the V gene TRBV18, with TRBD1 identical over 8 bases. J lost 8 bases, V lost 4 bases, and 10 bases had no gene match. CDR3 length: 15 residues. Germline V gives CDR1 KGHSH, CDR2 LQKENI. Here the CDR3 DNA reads TGTGCCAGCTCACAGACAGGGGTGAGAAACGATGAGCAGTTCTTC. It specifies CASSQTGVRNDEQFF. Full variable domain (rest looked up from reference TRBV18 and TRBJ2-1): NAGVMQNPRHLVRRRGQEARLRCSPMKGHSHVYWYRQLPEEGLKFMVYLQKENIIDESGMPKERFSAEFPKEGPSILRIQQVVRGDSAAYFCASSQTGVRNDEQFFGPGTRLTVL.

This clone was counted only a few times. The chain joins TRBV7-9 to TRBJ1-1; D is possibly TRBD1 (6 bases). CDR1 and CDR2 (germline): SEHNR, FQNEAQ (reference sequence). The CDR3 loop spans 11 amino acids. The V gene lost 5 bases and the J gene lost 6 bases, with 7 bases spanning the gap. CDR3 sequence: CASSRQAEAFF. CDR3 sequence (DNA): TGTGCCAGCAGCCGACAGGCTGAAGCTTTCTTT.

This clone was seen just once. This CDR3 reads CASSFKTGKQPQHF. For the CDR3, the DNA is TGTGCCAGCAGCTTCAAGACAGGGAAGCAGCCCCAGCATTTT. The chain carries TRBV5-6 and TRBJ1-5; 7 bases map to TRBD1. The J segment lost 7 bases and the V segment lost 2 bases, leaving 6 bases of the junction unmatched. The CDR3 spans 14 residues. Germline V gene lookup returns CDR1 SGHDT and CDR2 YYEEEE.

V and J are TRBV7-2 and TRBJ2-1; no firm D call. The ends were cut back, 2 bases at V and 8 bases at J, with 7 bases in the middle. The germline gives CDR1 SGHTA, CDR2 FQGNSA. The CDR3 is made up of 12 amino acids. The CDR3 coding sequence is TGTGCCAGCAGCTTACGGTTTGATGAGCAGTTCTTC. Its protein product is CASSLRFDEQFF.

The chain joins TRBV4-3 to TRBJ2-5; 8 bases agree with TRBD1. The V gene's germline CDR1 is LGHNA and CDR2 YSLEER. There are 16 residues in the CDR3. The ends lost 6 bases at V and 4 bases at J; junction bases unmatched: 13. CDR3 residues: CASSYNGQGIRETQYF. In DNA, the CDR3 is TGCGCCAGCAGTTATAATGGACAGGGTATTAGAGAGACCCAGTACTTC.

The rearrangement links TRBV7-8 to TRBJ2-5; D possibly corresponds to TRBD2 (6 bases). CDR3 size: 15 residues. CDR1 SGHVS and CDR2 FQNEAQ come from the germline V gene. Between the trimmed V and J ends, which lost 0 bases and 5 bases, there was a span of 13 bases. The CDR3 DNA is TGTGCCAGCAGCTTAGCGCCGGCTAGCGTTGAGACCCAGTACTTC. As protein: CASSLAPASVETQYF.

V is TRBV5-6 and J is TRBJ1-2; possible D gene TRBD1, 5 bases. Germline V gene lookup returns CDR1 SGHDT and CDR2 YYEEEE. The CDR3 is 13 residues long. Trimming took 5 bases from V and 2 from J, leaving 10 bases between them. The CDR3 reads CASRYRSNYGYTF. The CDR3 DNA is TGTGCCAGCAGGTACAGGTCCAACTATGGCTACACCTTC.

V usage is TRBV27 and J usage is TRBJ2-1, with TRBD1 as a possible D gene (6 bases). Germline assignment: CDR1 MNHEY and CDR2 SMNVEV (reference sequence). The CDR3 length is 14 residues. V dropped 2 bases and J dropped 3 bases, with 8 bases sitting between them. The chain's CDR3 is CASSLRGGYNEQFF. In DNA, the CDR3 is TGTGCCAGCAGTTTAAGAGGGGGCTACAATGAGCAGTTCTTC.

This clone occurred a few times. The DNA for the CDR3 is TGTGCCAGCAGCCCAGCTAGGACACTCGCCTACGAGCAGTACTTC. Amino acids: CASSPARTLAYEQYF. The chain links TRBV7-8 to TRBJ2-7; tentative D call: TRBD1 (5 bases). This CDR3 comprises 15 residues. The germline V and J ends were trimmed by 5 bases and 2 bases, with 16 bases remaining between them. Germline V lookup: CDR1 SGHVS, CDR2 FQNEAQ.

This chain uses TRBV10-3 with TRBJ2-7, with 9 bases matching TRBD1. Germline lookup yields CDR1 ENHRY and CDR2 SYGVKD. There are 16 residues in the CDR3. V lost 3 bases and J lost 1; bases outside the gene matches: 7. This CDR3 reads CAISDNRGRPSYEQYF. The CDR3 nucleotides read TGTGCCATCAGTGACAACAGGGGGCGTCCATCCTACGAGCAGTACTTC.

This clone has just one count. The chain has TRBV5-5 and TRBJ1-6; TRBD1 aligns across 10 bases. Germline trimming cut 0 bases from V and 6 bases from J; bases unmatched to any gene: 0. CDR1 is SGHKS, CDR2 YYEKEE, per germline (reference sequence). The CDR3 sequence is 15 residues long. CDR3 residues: CASSLGTGGNSPLHF. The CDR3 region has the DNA TGTGCCAGCAGCTTGGGGACAGGGGGTAATTCACCCCTCCACTTT.

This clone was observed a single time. The CDR3 loop reads CARRKNRNSPLHF. DNA for the CDR3: TGTGCCAGAAGGAAGAACAGGAATTCACCCCTCCACTTT. This chain connects TRBV5-3 to TRBJ1-6, with D possibly TRBD1 on 5 matching bases. TRBV5-3 is an open reading frame, and its role is uncertain. V lost 5 bases to trimming and J lost 7 bases, with 10 bases between them. This CDR3 has 13 residues.

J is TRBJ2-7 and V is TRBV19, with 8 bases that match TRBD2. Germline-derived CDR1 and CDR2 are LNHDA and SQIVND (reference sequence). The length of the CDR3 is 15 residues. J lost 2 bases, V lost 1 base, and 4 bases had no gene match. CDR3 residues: CASSIARGATYEQYF. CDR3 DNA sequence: TGTGCCAGTAGTATAGCGCGGGGGGCAACCTACGAGCAGTACTTC.

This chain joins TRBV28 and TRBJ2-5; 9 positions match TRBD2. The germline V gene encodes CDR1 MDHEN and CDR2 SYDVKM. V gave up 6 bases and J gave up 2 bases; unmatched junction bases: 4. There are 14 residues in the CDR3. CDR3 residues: CASRRLAAQETQYF. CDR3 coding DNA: TGTGCCAGCAGAAGACTAGCGGCTCAAGAGACCCAGTACTTC.

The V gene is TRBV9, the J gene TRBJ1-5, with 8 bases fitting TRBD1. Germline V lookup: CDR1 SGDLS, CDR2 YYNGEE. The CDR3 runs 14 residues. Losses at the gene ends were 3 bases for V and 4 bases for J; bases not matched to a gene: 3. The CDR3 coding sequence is TGTGCCAGCAGCGGGACAGGGACAAATCAGCCCCAGCATTTT. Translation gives CASSGTGTNQPQHF.

This chain's CDR3 is CASSEVATDTQYF. CDR3 sequence (DNA): TGTGCCAGCAGTGAAGTGGCTACAGATACGCAGTATTTT. The chain uses TRBV2 and TRBJ2-3, with D unresolved. The CDR3 extends over 13 amino acids. V was cut by 1 base and J by 3 bases, with 5 bases left in between. Germline assignment: CDR1 SNHLY and CDR2 FYNNEI.

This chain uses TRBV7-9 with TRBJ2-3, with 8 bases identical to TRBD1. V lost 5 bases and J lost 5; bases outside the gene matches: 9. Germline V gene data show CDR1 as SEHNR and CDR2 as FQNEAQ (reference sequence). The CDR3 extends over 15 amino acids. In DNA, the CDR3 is TGTGCCAGCAGCCATCACCAGGGGGCAGGAGATACGCAGTATTTT. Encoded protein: CASSHHQGAGDTQYF.